The following is a T cell receptor (beta chain) sequence with its context. This sample was taken from a study of T cell responses to AZD1222 COVID-19 vaccine. The method was immunoSEQ multiplex PCR; TCRdb's version includes in-frame clones alone and lacks a portion of them. The sample yields around 170,000 clones, about nine tenths seen once. The CDR3 spans 13 residues. The germline V and J ends were trimmed by 5 bases and 11 bases, with 18 bases remaining between them. The chain carries TRBV12-3 or TRBV12-4 and TRBJ1-1; no clear D gene. This material consisted of peripheral blood, taken on day 0 of AZD1222 vaccination. This clonotype was sampled from an adult in good health. The CDR3 DNA follows: TGTGCCAGCAGTCTCTCGCCACGGTCTCGGGCTTTCTTT. Residues: CASSLSPRSRAFF.